Shown below are 12 T cell receptor beta chains from a single sample sequenced in a study of blood T cell repertoires in COVID-19. Produced via immunoSEQ multiplex PCR; TCRdb's table is partial and in-frame only. The top ten hold approximately 5% of the sample, which has about 350,000 clones, about 89% seen once. Input material: PBMCs or T cells enriched from blood (not recorded which). The receptors shown here come from a woman aged 25 to 39 who had recovered from COVID-19.

The chain uses TRBV4-1 and TRBJ2-1, with D uncertain. This CDR3 spans 13 amino acids. The germline V gene has CDR1 MGHRA and CDR2 YSYEKL. Trimming stripped 1 base from V and 8 bases from J, with 9 bases between. In nucleotides, the CDR3 is TGCGCCAGCAGCCAAGTGAAACGGGATGAGCAGTTCTTC. It specifies CASSQVKRDEQFF.

V usage is TRBV3-1 (or the pseudogene TRBV3-2) and J usage is TRBJ2-1, with unresolved D. Germline V gene data show CDR1 as LGHDT and CDR2 as YNNKEL (reference sequence). The CDR3 length is 17 residues. Trimming pared 0 bases from V and 3 bases from J, leaving 15 bases between. CDR3 protein: CASSQDPFGRLYNEQFF. Here the CDR3 DNA reads TGTGCCAGCAGCCAAGATCCTTTTGGCAGGCTCTACAATGAGCAGTTCTTC.

This clone has a handful of counts. V is TRBV19 and J is TRBJ1-1, with a possible D match to TRBD1 (6 bases). The CDR3 is 14 residues long. From germline, CDR1 is LNHDA and CDR2 SQIVND (reference sequence). Trimming pared 5 bases from V and 1 base from J, leaving 11 bases between. This chain's CDR3 is CASSPMDRNTEAFF. The CDR3 DNA reads as TGTGCCAGTAGTCCCATGGACAGGAACACTGAAGCTTTCTTT.

The gene calls are TRBV5-6 and TRBJ2-3; D might be TRBD1 (6 bases). Germline CDR1 SGHDT, CDR2 YYEEEE. Deletions cut 4 bases from V and 6 bases from J, with 15 bases between. The CDR3 loop spans 14 amino acids. CDR3 residues: CASSPQGPLDTQYF. CDR3 in DNA: TGTGCCAGCAGCCCGCAGGGGCCCCTGGATACGCAGTATTTT.

The V gene is TRBV5-4, the J gene TRBJ1-4; 7 bases map to TRBD1. The germline V gene encodes CDR1 SGHNT and CDR2 YYREEE (reference sequence). V gave up 4 bases and J gave up 0 bases; unmatched junction bases: 6. The CDR3 loop spans 16 amino acids. The CDR3 loop reads CASSRTGRATNEKLFF. CDR3 coding DNA: TGTGCCAGCAGCAGGACAGGACGTGCAACTAATGAAAAACTGTTTTTT.

This rearrangement joins TRBV13 to TRBJ2-3; 7 bases match TRBD1. The CDR3 covers 16 residues. CDR1 is PRHDT and CDR2 is FYEKMQ in the germline V gene (reference sequence). After removal of 5 bases from V and 0 bases from J, the junction contained 8 bases not matched to a gene. The CDR3 loop reads CASSLETGDSTDTQYF. The CDR3 region has the DNA TGTGCCAGCAGCCTCGAAACAGGGGATAGCACAGATACGCAGTATTTT.

This clone was detected once. The chain employs TRBV6-2 or TRBV6-3 and TRBJ1-5, with 7 bases that match TRBD1. Germline CDR1 MNHEY, CDR2 SVGEGT. The V segment lost 2 bases and the J segment 11 bases; nucleotides outside the gene matches: 3. The CDR3 runs to 12 residues. CDR3 residues: CASSYQGVAQHF. The CDR3 DNA sequence: TGTGCCAGCAGTTACCAGGGGGTGGCCCAGCATTTT.

V gene TRBV10-2 combines with J gene TRBJ2-7; perhaps TRBD1 as D (5 bases). V lost 2 bases, J lost 11 bases, and 13 bases lay in between. Per the germline V gene, CDR1 is WSHSY and CDR2 is SAAADI. The CDR3 sequence is 12 residues long. The chain's CDR3 is CASSENGAGKYF. The CDR3 DNA follows: TGCGCCAGCAGTGAGAATGGGGCAGGGAAGTACTTC.

The rearrangement uses TRBV5-1 and TRBJ2-1; D might be TRBD1 (6 bases). Germline V gene sequence: CDR1 SGHRS, CDR2 YFSETQ. V lost 0 bases and J 5 bases, leaving 12 bases between the germline ends. The length of the CDR3 is 15 residues. CDR3 region: CASSLGGLANNEQFF. The CDR3 DNA reads as TGCGCCAGCAGCTTGGGGGGGCTAGCAAACAATGAGCAGTTCTTC.

The V and J genes are TRBV5-1 and TRBJ1-3; 8 bases map to TRBD1. This CDR3 contains 14 residues. CDR1 is SGHRS, CDR2 YFSETQ, per germline. V was clipped by 4 bases and J by 4 bases; unmatched bases: 4. The CDR3 sequence: CASSRTGSGNTIYF. The CDR3 region has the DNA TGCGCCAGCAGCAGGACAGGGTCCGGAAACACCATATATTTT.

This rearrangement joins TRBV10-3 to TRBJ2-3, with D perhaps TRBD2 (6 bases). CDR1 and CDR2 (germline): ENHRY, SYGVKD. CDR3 length equals 16 residues. Deletions cut 8 bases from V and 0 bases from J, with 18 bases between. CDR3 region: CAIAEPSGSSTDTQYF. The CDR3 DNA is TGTGCCATCGCTGAACCCAGCGGGTCTAGCACAGATACGCAGTATTTT.

The chain couples TRBV28 to TRBJ1-6; D unclear. The CDR3 consists of 14 residues. Trimming stripped 7 bases from V and 6 bases from J, with 13 bases between. CDR1 MDHEN and CDR2 SYDVKM come from the germline V gene. The CDR3 sequence is CASNSNSLNSPLHF. The CDR3 nucleotides are TGTGCCAGCAATTCAAACAGCCTTAATTCACCCCTCCACTTT.